The T cell receptor (beta chain) described here comes from a study of shared clonotypes between healthy human individuals. Broader study findings: Clonotypes which were not shared had lower generation probabilities than clonotypes that all four donors shared.

As for this clone: Its specificity is unknown.

Germline V gives CDR1 MNHEY, CDR2 SVGAGI. The CDR3 length is 13 residues. The junction had 6 bases not matched to a gene; V was cut back by 6 bases and J by 8 bases. TCRdb's table, derived via immunoSEQ multiplex PCR, lists solely in-frame clones and lacks some. Here the sample spans 2 million to 2.5 million clones, 95% being singletons. From CD4+ cells came CD45RA+ naive and CD45RA-negative memory subsets. The material sequenced was naive CD4+ T cells sorted from blood. Subset noted: CD45RA+ positively selected. The TCR was taken from a young man in good health. The chain joins TRBV6-5 to TRBJ2-1; TRBD1 matches at 8 bases. The CDR3 here is CASSRQGRDEQFF. DNA of the CDR3: TGTGCCAGCAGCCGACAGGGGCGGGATGAGCAGTTCTTC.